The sample holds many counts of the clone carrying this TCR beta chain. This sample's time point: newly diagnosed GD, antithyroid drugs for less than 3 months. Scientists built the TCR library using RNA that was extracted from PBMCs. HTBI primers from iRepertoire and Arm-PCR of CDR3 regions yielded the TCR beta libraries. TCRdb fed the multiplex PCR reads into MiXCR, producing one record per CDR3 protein. This table has approximately 540,000 distinct CDR3 sequences, around 12% appearing once. These data come from a study of regulatory T cells in long-lasting Graves disease. These data are also associated with another study on T cells in Graves' hyperthyroidism and ophthalmopathy. That study adds: A first-round RT-PCR of the TCR CDR3 used the HTBI primer set.

The sequences come from peripheral blood mononuclear cells (PBMCs), collected at new diagnosis, from a patient treated with antithyroid drugs. The TCR originated in a woman aged 25-40 years with Graves disease.

In nucleotides, the CDR3 is TGTGCCAGCAGTTGGAGTAGCGGCACAGATACGCAGTATTTT. Its translation is CASSWSSGTDTQYF. The V gene is TRBV27, the J gene TRBJ2-3; D perhaps matches TRBD2 (5 bases). The V gene's germline CDR1 is MNHEY and CDR2 SMNVEV (reference sequence). The CDR3 covers 14 residues. The V and J ends lost 4 bases and 1 base respectively, with 9 bases between them.